This passage covers 27 T cell receptor beta chains from one sample sequenced in a study of radiotherapy plus CTLA-4 blockade in lung cancer. Sequencing was performed with immunoSEQ multiplex PCR; in TCRdb, only in-frame clones are kept and a portion is missing. The repertoire has 95,000 to 150,000 clones, 85% to 90% of them found once; the top ten carry 6.9%. Material: peripheral blood, obtained from a patient treated with radiotherapy plus ipilimumab. Receptor source: a human donor with non-small cell lung cancer that progressed on radiotherapy plus ipilimumab.

V usage is TRBV18 and J usage is TRBJ2-3; possibly TRBD1 for D (5 bases). Germline V CDR1 and CDR2: KGHSH, LQKENI. V gave up 3 bases and J gave up 4 bases, with 8 bases separating them. The CDR3 runs 13 residues. CDR3 residues: CASSPAQADTQYF. The CDR3 DNA reads TGTGCCAGCTCACCCGCACAGGCAGATACGCAGTATTTT. Using reference TRBV18 and TRBJ2-3 for the parts outside the CDR3, the full variable domain is NAGVMQNPRHLVRRRGQEARLRCSPMKGHSHVYWYRQLPEEGLKFMVYLQKENIIDESGMPKERFSAEFPKEGPSILRIQQVVRGDSAAYFCASSPAQADTQYFGPGTRLTVL.

The rearrangement joins TRBV6-4 to TRBJ1-2, with D perhaps TRBD1 (5 bases). This CDR3 has 20 amino acids. The V gene's germline CDR1 is MRHNA and CDR2 SNTAGT. V lost 11 bases to trimming and J lost 4 bases, with 38 bases between them. For the CDR3, the DNA is TGTGCCGCCACATCCTACAGGTCGGGGTTAAGGTCGGGAAAGCCCTATGGCTACACCTTC. It specifies CAATSYRSGLRSGKPYGYTF.

This chain joins TRBV5-1 and TRBJ2-2; D unresolved. Germline V CDR1 and CDR2: SGHRS, YFSETQ. The V end was cut by 6 bases, the J end by 6 bases, with 12 bases between. This CDR3 has 13 amino acids. The CDR3 sequence is CASNHDGAGELFF. In DNA form, the CDR3 reads TGCGCCAGCAACCATGATGGGGCCGGGGAGCTGTTTTTT.

The CDR3 is CASTILGSYEQYF. The CDR3 coding sequence is TGTGCCAGCACCATACTAGGAAGCTACGAGCAGTACTTC. The chain recombines TRBV2 with TRBJ2-7, with D possibly matching TRBD2 (5 bases). V shed 7 bases and J shed 3 bases, with 13 bases lying between them. In germline, CDR1 is SNHLY, CDR2 FYNNEI. This CDR3 spans 13 amino acids.

The rearrangement joins TRBV7-3 to TRBJ2-5; 13 bases are a match to TRBD2. Germline V gene data show CDR1 as SGHTA and CDR2 as FQGTGA. The V segment lost 2 bases and the J segment 5 bases; nucleotides outside the gene matches: 8. CDR3 size: 17 residues. The CDR3 DNA is TGTGCCAGCAGCTTAGGACTAGCGGGAGTGGGTTCGGAGACCCAGTACTTC. Its protein is CASSLGLAGVGSETQYF.

For this clone: At one of its ends the junction is not consistent with the germline gene, which may arise from a read error. The chain is built from TRBV10-2 and TRBJ2-7, with TRBD1 matching 9 bases. CDR3 size: 12 residues. Germline V CDR1 and CDR2: WSHSY, SAAADI. The CDR3 reads CASSQHRDREFF. In DNA, the CDR3 is TGCGCCAGCAGTCAACACCGGGACAGGGAGTTCTTC.

This chain joins TRBV19 and TRBJ1-4; 9 bases map to TRBD1. The CDR3 loop spans 14 amino acids. The germline CDR1 and CDR2 sequences are LNHDA and SQIVND (reference sequence). Germline trimming cut 6 bases from V and 8 bases from J; bases unmatched to any gene: 7. CDR3 region: CASRPGTGQEKLFF. The CDR3 DNA is TGTGCCAGTAGACCCGGGACAGGGCAAGAAAAACTGTTTTTT.

J is TRBJ2-2 and V is TRBV9; tentatively, D is TRBD2 (6 bases). CDR3 length equals 19 residues. The V gene's germline CDR1 is SGDLS and CDR2 YYNGEE. Trimming shortened V by 0 bases and J by 6 bases, and 24 bases separated the two germline ends. The CDR3 coding sequence is TGTGCCAGCAGCGTAGCTTCTAGCGTCCCCTCTTTAACGGCCGGGGAGCTGTTTTTT. Translated: CASSVASSVPSLTAGELFF.

V usage is TRBV19 and J usage is TRBJ1-2; a possible D gene is TRBD1 (6 bases). The CDR3 consists of 17 residues. The germline V gene encodes CDR1 LNHDA and CDR2 SQIVND (reference sequence). Deletions cut 5 bases from V and 0 bases from J, with 19 bases between. The CDR3: CASSRRGGLPPNYGYTF. In DNA, the CDR3 is TGTGCCAGTAGTCGGAGAGGGGGACTACCGCCTAACTATGGCTACACCTTC. Full variable domain (remainder filled in from reference TRBV19 and TRBJ1-2): DGGITQSPKYLFRKEGQNVTLSCEQNLNHDAMYWYRQDPGQGLRLIYYSQIVNDFQKGDIAEGYSVSREKKESFPLTVTSAQKNPTAFYLCASSRRGGLPPNYGYTFGSGTRLTVV.

The V and J genes are TRBV7-3 and TRBJ2-5, with 8 bases lining up with TRBD2. The length of the CDR3 is 13 residues. CDR1 is SGHTA and CDR2 is FQGTGA in the germline V gene. The J segment lost 3 bases and the V segment lost 5 bases, leaving 2 bases of the junction unmatched. The CDR3 sequence: CASSILAEETQYF. CDR3 in DNA: TGTGCCAGCAGCATACTAGCGGAAGAGACCCAGTACTTC.

This clone was recorded a few times. V usage is TRBV10-1 and J usage is TRBJ1-5, with D hard to call. The CDR3 extends over 13 amino acids. Per germline, CDR1 WNHNN and CDR2 SYGVQD (reference sequence). V lost 5 bases and J lost 6, with 11 bases in between. CDR3 region: CASSNGVGQPQHF. DNA for the CDR3: TGCGCCAGCAGTAATGGGGTCGGTCAGCCCCAGCATTTT.

The J gene is TRBJ1-2, the V gene TRBV5-1; 8 nucleotides align to TRBD1. The CDR3 extends over 17 amino acids. V lost 2 bases to trimming and J lost 4 bases; unmatched junction nucleotides: 13. Germline-derived CDR1 and CDR2 are SGHRS and YFSETQ. The CDR3 region has the DNA TGCGCCAGCAGCTTAGGTATTGGACAGGGTCTCTTCTATGGCTACACCTTC. It is translated as CASSLGIGQGLFYGYTF.

The chain is built from TRBV4-1 and TRBJ2-1; TRBD2 aligns across 7 bases. There are 16 residues in the CDR3. Germline-derived CDR1 and CDR2 are MGHRA and YSYEKL. V was pared by 2 bases and J by 0 bases, with 4 bases of the junction left unmatched. CDR3 residues: CASSQPSGSSYNEQFF. The CDR3 DNA sequence: TGCGCCAGCAGCCAACCTAGCGGAAGCTCCTACAATGAGCAGTTCTTC.

The rearrangement links TRBV6-1 to TRBJ2-7; D is unclear. Trimming left V 6 bases short and J 3 bases short, with 9 bases between. The CDR3 totals 12 residues. Germline V gives CDR1 MNHNS, CDR2 SASEGT. CDR3 sequence (DNA): TGTGCCAGCAGCCCGAGAGGCTACGAGCAGTACTTC. It translates to CASSPRGYEQYF.

In its sample, this clone was seen a few times. The CDR3 DNA follows: TGTGCCAGCAGTCCCCCCCGAAGCCTGAACACTGAAGCTTTCTTT. Residues: CASSPPRSLNTEAFF. The chain links TRBV6-6 to TRBJ1-1; unclear D gene. Deletions cut 5 bases from V and 0 bases from J, with 13 bases between. Germline V gene data show CDR1 as MNHNY and CDR2 as SVGAGI (reference sequence). The CDR3 has 15 residues.

The CDR3, as DNA: TGTGCCAGCAGTTTTCGGCCATACTCCTTAGAGGGCTCCTACAATGAGCAGTTCTTC. Translating gives CASSFRPYSLEGSYNEQFF. The chain carries TRBV27 and TRBJ2-1; weak D call: TRBD2 (5 bases). The germline V gene has CDR1 MNHEY and CDR2 SMNVEV (reference sequence). The CDR3 covers 19 residues. V was clipped by 3 bases and J by 0 bases, with 21 bases between them.

The chain employs TRBV7-2 and TRBJ2-5; D is ambiguous. The V and J ends lost 5 bases and 2 bases respectively, with 15 bases between them. This CDR3 spans 15 amino acids. In germline, CDR1 is SGHTA, CDR2 FQGNSA. The CDR3 bases are TGTGCCAGCAGCCCCCAAGTACTAAGGCAAGAGACCCAGTACTTC. Translating it yields CASSPQVLRQETQYF.

CDR3 sequence: CASSSLYNEQFF. For the CDR3, the DNA is TGTGCCAGCAGCTCCCTTTACAATGAGCAGTTCTTC. The J gene is TRBJ2-1, the V gene TRBV11-2; no clear D. Germline V gene data show CDR1 as SGHAT and CDR2 as FQNNGV. The CDR3 extends over 12 amino acids. The V end was cut by 4 bases, the J end by 4 bases, with 5 bases between.

V is TRBV16 and J is TRBJ1-4, with D uncertain. This CDR3 is built from 16 residues. V dropped 4 bases and J dropped 7 bases, with 19 bases sitting between them. Germline CDR1 reads KGHSY; CDR2 reads FQNENV. The CDR3 spells CASSLIMGIRGEKLFF. In DNA, the CDR3 is TGTGCCAGCAGCCTAATTATGGGGATTCGCGGTGAAAAACTGTTTTTT.

CDR3 residues: CASSQTGLADRGEQYF. CDR3 bases: TGCGCCAGCAGCCAAACTGGACTAGCCGATAGGGGGGAGCAGTATTTT. The chain links TRBV4-1 to TRBJ2-3; 8 nucleotides match TRBD2. In germline, CDR1 is MGHRA, CDR2 YSYEKL. J gave up 11 bases and V 2 bases, and 15 bases lay outside the gene matches. This CDR3 has 16 amino acids.

This clone was counted once. V usage is TRBV27 and J usage is TRBJ2-7, with TRBD2 matching 7 bases. Per germline, CDR1 MNHEY and CDR2 SMNVEV (reference sequence). The CDR3 runs to 16 residues. The V gene end was trimmed by 2 bases and the J gene end by 2 bases; junction bases not matched to a gene: 9. The CDR3 spells CASSLGVSGPAYEQYF. CDR3 DNA sequence: TGTGCCAGCAGTTTAGGGGTTAGCGGGCCTGCCTACGAGCAGTACTTC.

The V call is TRBV6-6, the J call TRBJ2-7, with 9 bases that match TRBD2. CDR3 size: 16 residues. The V gene end was trimmed by 2 bases and the J gene end by 1 base; junction bases not matched to a gene: 6. Per the germline V gene, CDR1 is MNHNY and CDR2 is SVGAGI (reference sequence). CDR3 protein: CASSYPRGGVSYEQYF. For the CDR3, the DNA is TGTGCCAGCAGTTACCCCCGCGGGGGGGTTTCCTACGAGCAGTACTTC.

The chain carries TRBV4-2 and TRBJ2-7; a possible D gene is TRBD1 (6 bases). The V gene's germline CDR1 is LGHNA and CDR2 YNFKEQ. The CDR3 consists of 17 residues. Trimming removed 4 bases from V and 0 bases from J, with 19 bases in between. In DNA, the CDR3 is TGTGCCAGCAGCCCACGGGCCAGTACAGGGAGCTCCTACGAGCAGTACTTC. Amino acid sequence: CASSPRASTGSSYEQYF.

The chain employs TRBV19 and TRBJ2-2; D not resolved. V lost 5 bases and J lost 7, with 11 bases in between. Germline V lookup: CDR1 LNHDA, CDR2 SQIVND (reference sequence). The CDR3 contains 13 residues. The CDR3 is CASSFRLGGELFF. Here the CDR3 DNA reads TGTGCCAGTAGTTTCCGTTTGGGCGGGGAGCTGTTTTTT.

The chain has TRBV2 and TRBJ2-7; no firm D call. Trimming shortened V by 2 bases and J by 5 bases, and 4 bases separated the two germline ends. From germline, CDR1 is SNHLY and CDR2 FYNNEI. This CDR3 spans 11 amino acids. The CDR3 is CASSEQHEQYF. DNA of the CDR3: TGTGCCAGCAGTGAACAGCACGAGCAGTACTTC.

The rearrangement joins TRBV6-1 to TRBJ1-1; tentatively, D is TRBD1 (6 bases). This CDR3 has 14 amino acids. Between the trimmed V and J ends, which lost 5 bases and 5 bases, there was a span of 15 bases. CDR1 and CDR2 from the germline V gene are MNHNS and SASEGT. The CDR3 DNA follows: TGTGCCAGCAGTCACTCACAGGGTTGGACTGAAGCTTTCTTT. Amino acids: CASSHSQGWTEAFF.

The genes are TRBV9 and TRBJ2-7; possible D gene TRBD1, 5 bases. CDR3 size: 14 residues. V was clipped by 3 bases and J by 3 bases, with 13 bases between them. Germline V gene lookup returns CDR1 SGDLS and CDR2 YYNGEE. The CDR3 DNA reads as TGTGCCAGCAGCGCCGGCGGTCAGGGCTACGAGCAGTACTTC. This sequence encodes CASSAGGQGYEQYF.